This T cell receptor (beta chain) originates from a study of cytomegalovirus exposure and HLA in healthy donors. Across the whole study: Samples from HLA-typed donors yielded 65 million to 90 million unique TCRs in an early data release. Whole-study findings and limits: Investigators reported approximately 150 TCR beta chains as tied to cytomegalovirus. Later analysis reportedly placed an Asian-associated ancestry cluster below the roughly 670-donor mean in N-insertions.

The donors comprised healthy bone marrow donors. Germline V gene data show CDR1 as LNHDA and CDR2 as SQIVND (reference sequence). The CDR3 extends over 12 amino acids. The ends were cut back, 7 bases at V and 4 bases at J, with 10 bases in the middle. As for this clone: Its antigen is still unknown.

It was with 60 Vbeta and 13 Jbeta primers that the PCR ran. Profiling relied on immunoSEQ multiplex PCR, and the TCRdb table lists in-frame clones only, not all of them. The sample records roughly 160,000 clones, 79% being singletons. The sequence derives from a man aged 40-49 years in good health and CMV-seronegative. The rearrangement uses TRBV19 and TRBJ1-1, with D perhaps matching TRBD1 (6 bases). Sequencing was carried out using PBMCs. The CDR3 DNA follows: TGTGCCAGTACTACAGGGCTCACTGAAGCTTTCTTT. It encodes CASTTGLTEAFF.